These 25 T cell receptor beta chains share one sample of origin, sequenced in a study of cytomegalovirus exposure and HLA in healthy donors. PCR amplification relied on 60 Vbeta primers (plus 13 Jbeta primers). The repertoire was sequenced with immunoSEQ multiplex PCR; TCRdb's copy has only in-frame clones and lacks some. The repertoire includes 100,000 to 150,000 clones, roughly 79% of them detected once, and about 1.8% sits in the top ten. The sample comprised PBMCs. The receptors were gathered from a woman aged 45-65 years in good health and CMV-seronegative.

This clone was found a few times. The chain recombines TRBV5-1 with TRBJ2-7; TRBD1 is a possible D gene (6 bases). The CDR3 is made up of 13 amino acids. V dropped 0 bases and J dropped 5 bases, with 9 bases sitting between them. The V gene's germline CDR1 is SGHRS and CDR2 YFSETQ. This chain's CDR3 is CASSLAQGNEQYF. The CDR3 coding sequence is TGCGCCAGCAGCTTGGCACAGGGCAACGAGCAGTACTTC.

The genes are TRBV10-3 and TRBJ1-1; no reliable D call. V dropped 3 bases and J dropped 3 bases, with 5 bases sitting between them. Germline CDR1 is ENHRY and CDR2 is SYGVKD. The CDR3 is made up of 12 amino acids. CDR3 sequence reads: CAISDRYTEAFF. CDR3 DNA sequence: TGTGCCATCAGTGATCGGTACACTGAAGCTTTCTTT.

DNA of the CDR3: TGTGCCAGCAGCTTGGGGACTAGGCAAGAGACCCAGTACTTC. Its translation: CASSLGTRQETQYF. This chain links TRBV5-4 with TRBJ2-5, with TRBD2 identical over 7 bases. The CDR3 extends over 14 amino acids. Germline V gene sequence: CDR1 SGHNT, CDR2 YYREEE (reference sequence). V was pared by 0 bases and J by 2 bases, with 1 base of the junction left unmatched.

The rearrangement joins TRBV7-8 to TRBJ2-3; 13 bases match TRBD2. Per the germline V gene, CDR1 is SGHVS and CDR2 is FQNEAQ. This CDR3 region has 18 residues. Losses at the gene ends were 2 bases for V and 6 bases for J; bases not matched to a gene: 11. The CDR3 DNA reads TGTGCCAGCAGCTTAACAACCGGACTAGCGGGAGACGCGGATACGCAGTATTTT. Protein sequence: CASSLTTGLAGDADTQYF. The full variable domain, in which reference TRBV7-8 and TRBJ2-3 provide the parts outside the CDR3, is GAGVSQSPRYKVAKRGQDVALRCDPISGHVSLFWYQQALGQGPEFLTYFQNEAQLDKSGLPSDRFFAERPEGSVSTLKIQRTQQEDSAVYLCASSLTTGLAGDADTQYFGPGTRLTVL.

The DNA for the CDR3 is TGTGCCAGCAGTCATCGGACAGGCGGGGTCGACGAGCAGTACTTC. This gives the protein CASSHRTGGVDEQYF. J is TRBJ2-7 and V is TRBV6-5, with D perhaps TRBD1 (7 bases). Trimming left V 5 bases short and J 5 bases short, with 19 bases between. Germline V gene data show CDR1 as MNHEY and CDR2 as SVGAGI. The CDR3 consists of 15 residues.

This clone was found once. The chain employs TRBV10-3 and TRBJ2-5; 7 nucleotides align to TRBD1. The germline gives CDR1 ENHRY, CDR2 SYGVKD. This CDR3 region has 13 residues. After removal of 4 bases from V and 5 bases from J, the junction contained 4 bases not matched to a gene. The CDR3, as DNA: TGTGCCATCAGTGGTGGGACAGAGGAGACCCAGTACTTC. Translation: CAISGGTEETQYF.

The chain has TRBV29-1 and TRBJ2-7, with TRBD2 matching over 9 bases. V gave up 6 bases and J gave up 0 bases; unmatched junction bases: 6. The CDR3 sequence is 14 residues long. The germline V gene has CDR1 SQVTM and CDR2 ANQGSEA. The CDR3 protein is CSVTFSGSSYEQYF. The CDR3 region has the DNA TGCAGCGTAACCTTTAGCGGGAGCTCCTACGAGCAGTACTTC.

The V and J genes are TRBV19 and TRBJ1-1; D call uncertain. CDR3 length: 14 amino acids. V dropped 5 bases and J dropped 1 base, with 11 bases sitting between them. CDR1 and CDR2 (germline): LNHDA, SQIVND (reference sequence). The CDR3 DNA is TGTGCCAGTAGTGAGCAGGCGCCGAACACTGAAGCTTTCTTT. Translating gives CASSEQAPNTEAFF.

V is TRBV9 and J is TRBJ2-7; tentative D call: TRBD1 (5 bases). Trimming stripped 0 bases from V and 2 bases from J, with 9 bases between. From germline, CDR1 is SGDLS and CDR2 YYNGEE. The CDR3 totals 14 residues. The CDR3 loop reads CASSVEATAYEQYF. DNA for the CDR3: TGTGCCAGCAGCGTAGAAGCGACAGCCTACGAGCAGTACTTC.

The chain links TRBV10-3 to TRBJ1-3; D not certain. Trimming removed 7 bases from V and 2 bases from J, with 9 bases in between. Germline CDR1 reads ENHRY; CDR2 reads SYGVKD. This CDR3 comprises 13 residues. The CDR3 DNA reads TGTGCCATCAAGGAGAGGGCTGGAAACACCATATATTTT. It translates to CAIKERAGNTIYF.

The gene calls are TRBV10-1 and TRBJ1-1, with TRBD1 identical over 8 bases. V was clipped by 3 bases and J by 1 base; unmatched bases: 10. CDR3 length: 17 residues. Germline loops: CDR1 WNHNN, CDR2 SYGVQD (reference sequence). Written as DNA, the CDR3 is TGCGCCAGCAGTGAAAGGGGGGCAGGGGGCGAGAACACTGAAGCTTTCTTT. This translates into CASSERGAGGENTEAFF.

The chain joins TRBV5-8 to TRBJ1-1; the match to TRBD1 covers 8 bases. The CDR3 loop spans 18 amino acids. Germline assignment: CDR1 SGHTS and CDR2 YDEGEE. V trimming: 1 base; J trimming: 1 base; junction bases outside the gene matches: 12. CDR3 amino acids: CASSLWGTGYAGNTEAFF. As DNA, the CDR3 is TGTGCCAGCAGCTTGTGGGGGACAGGCTACGCTGGGAACACTGAAGCTTTCTTT.

This clone has only a few counts. The rearrangement joins TRBV5-6 to TRBJ2-7, with 7 bases fitting TRBD1. After removal of 3 bases from V and 3 bases from J, the junction contained 6 bases not matched to a gene. The CDR3 runs 14 residues. Germline V lookup: CDR1 SGHDT, CDR2 YYEEEE. The CDR3 DNA reads TGTGCCAGCAGCTCCCGGGACAGTTTCTACGAGCAGTACTTC. Protein sequence: CASSSRDSFYEQYF.

Concerning this clone itself: Other DNA sequences in the same sample also yield this CDR3. The rearrangement links TRBV30 to TRBJ1-5; a weak D match, TRBD1 (5 bases). The CDR3 sequence is 15 residues long. The V end was cut by 0 bases, the J end by 3 bases, with 12 bases between. CDR1 and CDR2 from the germline V gene are GTSNPN and SVGIG (reference sequence). DNA for the CDR3: TGTGCCTGGAGTGTAAGTGGACATCTCAATCAGCCCCAGCATTTT. Translated, it gives CAWSVSGHLNQPQHF.

The rearrangement links TRBV10-1 to TRBJ2-7; unclear D gene. The germline gives CDR1 WNHNN, CDR2 SYGVQD (reference sequence). The CDR3 length is 17 residues. Trimming removed 5 bases from V and 5 bases from J, with 25 bases in between. CDR3 amino acids: CASSQCVGSPPPDEQYV. CDR3 DNA: TGCGCCAGCAGTCAATGTGTGGGCAGCCCTCCTCCTGACGAGCAGTACGTC.

The V gene is TRBV14, the J gene TRBJ1-2, with no clear D. The germline V gene encodes CDR1 SGHDN and CDR2 FVKESK. The CDR3 extends over 15 amino acids. V lost 1 base to trimming and J lost 4 bases, with 13 bases between them. As DNA, the CDR3 is TGTGCCAGCAGCCAAGTAGCGGCAGGACTCTATGGCTACACCTTC. Its translation is CASSQVAAGLYGYTF.

The CDR3 protein is CASRPGTDYEQYV. The CDR3 bases are TGCGCCAGCCGACCCGGGACAGACTACGAGCAGTACGTC. The chain couples TRBV5-1 to TRBJ2-7; 7 nucleotides align to TRBD1. This CDR3 has 13 residues. V trimming: 7 bases; J trimming: 3 bases; junction bases outside the gene matches: 7. Germline V lookup: CDR1 SGHRS, CDR2 YFSETQ.

This rearrangement joins TRBV7-3 to TRBJ2-1; TRBD2 matches at 10 bases. The germline CDR1 and CDR2 sequences are SGHTA and FQGTGA. V lost 3 bases to trimming and J lost 5 bases; unmatched junction nucleotides: 4. The CDR3 runs 15 residues. CDR3 loop: CASSFLAGAHNEQFF. The CDR3 DNA sequence: TGTGCCAGCAGCTTCCTAGCGGGAGCACACAATGAGCAGTTCTTC.

The chain is built from TRBV4-1 and TRBJ1-4; maybe TRBD1 (5 bases). The germline V gene encodes CDR1 MGHRA and CDR2 YSYEKL. This CDR3 contains 19 residues. The V end was cut by 0 bases, the J end by 4 bases, with 21 bases between. CDR3 bases: TGCGCCAGCAGCCAAGATCGTATAGGGGTAACGGAAAGTAATGAAAAACTGTTTTTT. Translation: CASSQDRIGVTESNEKLFF.

This clone was recorded many times. This chain connects TRBV6-6 to TRBJ2-1; 9 nucleotides align to TRBD2. The germline gives CDR1 MNHNY, CDR2 SVGAGI (reference sequence). V lost 10 bases to trimming and J lost 4 bases; unmatched junction nucleotides: 8. This CDR3 spans 14 amino acids. The CDR3 nucleotides are TGTGCCACCAGCCGGCTAGCGGGGTACAATGAGCAGTTCTTC. It encodes CATSRLAGYNEQFF.

This clone was detected a few times. The V and J genes are TRBV6-4 and TRBJ2-3; TRBD1 matches at 7 bases. J lost 5 bases, V lost 5 bases, and 10 bases had no gene match. Germline V gene lookup returns CDR1 MRHNA and CDR2 SNTAGT. The CDR3 contains 15 residues. The CDR3 protein is CASSQQGIEGDTQYF. DNA for the CDR3: TGTGCCAGCAGTCAACAGGGGATTGAAGGAGATACGCAGTATTTT.

The sample holds a few counts of this clone. The CDR3 DNA follows: TGCGCCAGCAGCCATCCGGACAGGGAGTACGAGCAGTACTTC. Translation: CASSHPDREYEQYF. The V call is TRBV4-1, the J call TRBJ2-7, with 8 bases matching TRBD1. With V trimmed by 3 bases and J by 4 bases, 5 bases remained unmatched. CDR1 and CDR2 from the germline V gene are MGHRA and YSYEKL. The CDR3 is 14 amino acids.

This clone came up once. The V call is TRBV7-9, the J call TRBJ1-5; D gene ambiguous. V lost 0 bases, J lost 2 bases, and 5 bases lay in between. The CDR3 extends over 14 amino acids. Germline loops: CDR1 SEHNR, CDR2 FQNEAQ (reference sequence). The CDR3 sequence is CASSLAPGNQPQHF. The CDR3 DNA sequence: TGTGCCAGCAGCTTAGCTCCGGGCAATCAGCCCCAGCATTTT.

On this clone: The sample carries other DNA sequences with the same CDR3. This rearrangement joins TRBV9 to TRBJ1-1; perhaps TRBD1 as D (5 bases). V shed 0 bases and J shed 4 bases, with 7 bases lying between them. Germline V gene sequence: CDR1 SGDLS, CDR2 YYNGEE. CDR3 length: 13 residues. The CDR3 DNA sequence: TGTGCCAGCAGCGTAGGCCAGGGCACTGAAGCTTTCTTT. As protein: CASSVGQGTEAFF.

This chain connects TRBV10-1 to TRBJ1-1; D is ambiguous. Germline V CDR1 and CDR2: WNHNN, SYGVQD (reference sequence). The CDR3 is 13 amino acids. V was trimmed by 6 bases and J by 0 bases, leaving 8 bases between them. The CDR3 nucleotides are TGCGCCAGCAGACAGCACTTGAACACTGAAGCTTTCTTT. Encoded protein: CASRQHLNTEAFF.